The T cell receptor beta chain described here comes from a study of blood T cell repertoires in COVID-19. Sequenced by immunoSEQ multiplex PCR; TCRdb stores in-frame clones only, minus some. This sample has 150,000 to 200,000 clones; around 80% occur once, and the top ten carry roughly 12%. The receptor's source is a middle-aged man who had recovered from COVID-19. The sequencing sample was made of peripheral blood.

CDR3 nucleotides: TGTGCCAGCAGGGATTCAGCGGGAGCCGATGGAAATGAGCAGTTCTTC. Translating gives CASRDSAGADGNEQFF. The chain recombines TRBV6-6 with TRBJ2-1, with 8 bases identical to TRBD2. The germline V gene has CDR1 MNHNY and CDR2 SVGAGI (reference sequence). CDR3 size: 16 residues. V was clipped by 6 bases and J by 7 bases; unmatched bases: 14.